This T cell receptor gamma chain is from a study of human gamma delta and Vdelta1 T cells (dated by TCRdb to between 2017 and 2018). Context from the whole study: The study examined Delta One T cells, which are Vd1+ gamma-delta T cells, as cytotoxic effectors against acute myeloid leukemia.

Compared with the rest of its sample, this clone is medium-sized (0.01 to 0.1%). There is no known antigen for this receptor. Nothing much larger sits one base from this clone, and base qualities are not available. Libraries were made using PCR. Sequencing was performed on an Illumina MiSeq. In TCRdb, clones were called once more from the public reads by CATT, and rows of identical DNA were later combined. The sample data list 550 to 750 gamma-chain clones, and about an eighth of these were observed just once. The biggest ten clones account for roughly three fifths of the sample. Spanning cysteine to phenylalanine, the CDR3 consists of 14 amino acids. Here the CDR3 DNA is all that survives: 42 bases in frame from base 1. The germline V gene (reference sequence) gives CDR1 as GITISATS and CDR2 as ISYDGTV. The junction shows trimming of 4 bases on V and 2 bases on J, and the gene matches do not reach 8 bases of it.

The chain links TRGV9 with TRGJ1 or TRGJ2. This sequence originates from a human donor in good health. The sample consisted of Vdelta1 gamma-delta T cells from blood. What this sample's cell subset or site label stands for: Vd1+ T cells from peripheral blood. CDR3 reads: CALWDQSYYYKKLF. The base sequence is TGTGCCTTGTGGGACCAGTCCTATTATTATAAGAAACTCTTT.